This TCR beta chain was identified in a study of regulatory T cells in long-lasting Graves disease. Study-wide points: Between persistent patients, a few thousand public clonotypes were shared, exceeding the 900 to 1,000 shared between new patients. Study was limited to peripheral blood, excluding thyroid tissue. When disease was persistent, TRBV28, TRBJ1-2 and TRBJ2-5 were the favored segments.

CDR3 size: 17 residues. Germline V gene data show CDR1 as MDHEN and CDR2 as SYDVKM. Trimming at V came to 5 bases and at J to 5 bases, leaving 15 bases not matched to a gene. To make TCR beta libraries, researchers used iRepertoire HTBI primers and Arm-PCR of CDR3 regions. TCRdb reprocessed the multiplex PCR reads with MiXCR, giving one entry per CDR3 protein. Counted here are fewer than 600,000 distinct CDR3 sequences, about 20% occurring once; the ten biggest clones make up less than 15%. Time point given: persistent/refractory GD, antithyroid drugs over 5 years with positive TRAb. The TCR library was made from RNA that had been extracted from PBMCs in TRIzol. This clonotype was seen repeatedly, ten times or more. Its antigen is still unknown.

The receptor comes from a female donor with Graves disease. The sample in question was peripheral blood mononuclear cells (PBMCs), obtained when the disease was refractory, from a patient treated with antithyroid drugs. The chain uses TRBV28 and TRBJ2-5, with 9 positions matching TRBD1. Here the CDR3 reads CASSILSNRGLGETQYF. CDR3 DNA: TGTGCCAGCAGTATACTATCCAACAGGGGGCTCGGGGAGACCCAGTACTTC.